The next 30 T cell receptor beta chains were all read from a single sample in a study of blood T cell repertoires in COVID-19. Clones were read by immunoSEQ multiplex PCR, and TCRdb kept only the in-frame ones, dropping some. This table has about 270,000 clones, 90% appearing once. The sequencing sample was made of PBMCs or T cells enriched from blood (not recorded which). Source of these receptors: a woman between 25 and 40 years old with acute COVID-19.

The chain joins TRBV28 to TRBJ2-1; tentative D call: TRBD1 (6 bases). Germline lookup yields CDR1 MDHEN and CDR2 SYDVKM. The V end lost 2 bases, the J end lost 0 bases, and 14 bases lay between the germline ends. The CDR3 runs to 17 residues. The CDR3, as DNA: TGTGCCAGCAGTTTACTACAGGGCCTCGGCTCCTACAATGAGCAGTTCTTC. Translated: CASSLLQGLGSYNEQFF.

The rearrangement links TRBV6-5 to TRBJ2-7, with 8 bases lining up with TRBD1. Germline CDR1 and CDR2: MNHEY and SVGAGI. The V gene end was trimmed by 2 bases and the J gene end by 3 bases; junction bases not matched to a gene: 9. The length of the CDR3 is 16 residues. The CDR3 spells CASSYDRGETRYEQYF. The CDR3, as DNA: TGTGCCAGCAGTTACGACAGGGGCGAGACTCGCTACGAGCAGTACTTC.

This clone was recorded once. The V gene is TRBV28, the J gene TRBJ2-7, with TRBD2 matching 13 bases. Looked up from germline, CDR1 is MDHEN and CDR2 is SYDVKM. With 5 bases clipped from V and 5 bases from J, the junction kept 6 bases outside the gene matches. The CDR3 covers 15 residues. The CDR3 is CASSTLAGGPDEQYF. The DNA for the CDR3 is TGTGCCAGCAGTACACTAGCGGGAGGGCCCGACGAGCAGTACTTC.

V usage is TRBV3-1 (or the pseudogene TRBV3-2) and J usage is TRBJ1-2; D remains unclear. In germline, CDR1 is LGHDT, CDR2 YNNKEL (reference sequence). Trimming removed 1 base from V and 4 bases from J, with 10 bases in between. CDR3 length: 14 amino acids. CDR3 nucleotides: TGTGCCAGCAGCCAAGGGGAGATTGGCTATGGCTACACCTTC. Amino acid sequence: CASSQGEIGYGYTF.

This clone was counted once. This sequence joins TRBV9 and TRBJ2-1, with TRBD1 identical over 9 bases. The CDR3 length is 15 residues. CDR1 and CDR2 from the germline V gene are SGDLS and YYNGEE. Trimming took 4 bases from V and 5 from J; bases not matched to a gene: 7. CDR3 DNA sequence: TGTGCCAGCAGCCCGGGACAGGGTAACCACAATGAGCAGTTCTTC. It translates to CASSPGQGNHNEQFF. The variable domain in full, with the rest retrieved from reference TRBV9 and TRBJ2-1, is DSGVTQTPKHLITATGQRVTLRCSPRSGDLSVYWYQQSLDQGLQFLIQYYNGEERAKGNILERFSAQQFPDLHSELNLSSLELGDSALYFCASSPGQGNHNEQFFGPGTRLTVL.

This chain links TRBV7-2 with TRBJ1-2; 9 bases are a match to TRBD1. In germline, CDR1 is SGHTA, CDR2 FQGNSA. With 1 base clipped from V and 7 bases from J, the junction kept 10 bases outside the gene matches. The length of the CDR3 is 16 residues. CDR3 nucleotides: TGTGCCAGCAGCTTAGTGGCACAGGGGGCCTCCTCTGGCTACACCTTC. Protein: CASSLVAQGASSGYTF.

This chain links TRBV7-9 with TRBJ2-1, with 11 nucleotides matching TRBD1. The CDR3 is made up of 13 amino acids. V shed 4 bases and J 8 bases; nucleotides not matched to a gene: 1. Germline-derived CDR1 and CDR2 are SEHNR and FQNEAQ (reference sequence). The CDR3 sequence: CASSSGQGDEQFF. DNA of the CDR3: TGTGCCAGCAGCTCGGGACAGGGGGATGAGCAGTTCTTC.

CDR3 region: CASSLAVGTSGRLYYNEQFF. The CDR3 DNA is TGTGCCAGCAGCTTAGCGGTGGGGACTAGCGGGAGATTATACTACAATGAGCAGTTCTTC. V and J are TRBV13 and TRBJ2-1, with 14 bases that match TRBD2. Trimming removed 1 base from V and 3 bases from J; junction bases left unmatched: 11. Per the germline V gene, CDR1 is PRHDT and CDR2 is FYEKMQ (reference sequence). The CDR3 contains 20 residues.

The chain joins TRBV30 to TRBJ1-1; no definite D call. CDR1 and CDR2 from the germline V gene are GTSNPN and SVGIG (reference sequence). This CDR3 is built from 13 residues. Trimming took 6 bases from V and 1 from J, leaving 12 bases between them. CDR3 sequence reads: CACSRGTNTEAFF. CDR3 nucleotide sequence: TGTGCCTGTTCACGAGGAACGAACACTGAAGCTTTCTTT. Based on the CDR3 plus reference TRBV30 and TRBJ1-1, the full variable domain is SQTIHQWPATLVQPVGSPLSLECTVEGTSNPNLYWYRQAAGRGLQLLFYSVGIGQISSEVPQNLSASRPQDRQFILSSKKLLLSDSGFYLCACSRGTNTEAFFGQGTRLTVV.

The chain is built from TRBV7-9 and TRBJ2-3; TRBD2 matches at 11 bases. Trimming at V came to 5 bases and at J to 5 bases, leaving 9 bases not matched to a gene. Germline V CDR1 and CDR2: SEHNR, FQNEAQ (reference sequence). The CDR3 is 16 residues long. The CDR3 reads CASSPLLAGVKDTQYF. In DNA, the CDR3 is TGTGCCAGCAGCCCGTTACTAGCGGGAGTTAAAGATACGCAGTATTTT.

The rearrangement uses TRBV27 and TRBJ2-2, with no clear D. This CDR3 is 12 amino acids long. Trimming stripped 10 bases from V and 4 bases from J, with 10 bases between. Germline loops: CDR1 MNHEY, CDR2 SMNVEV (reference sequence). CDR3 amino acids: CATRSGTGELFF. DNA of the CDR3: TGTGCCACCCGATCGGGCACCGGGGAGCTGTTTTTT.

CDR3 bases: TGCAGCGTTAGGGGGCAGGACAGGGAGGGAGATGACTATGGCTACACCTTC. Its protein is CSVRGQDREGDDYGYTF. This chain connects TRBV29-1 to TRBJ1-2; 8 bases are a match to TRBD1. Germline V lookup: CDR1 SQVTM, CDR2 ANQGSEA. With 5 bases clipped from V and 3 bases from J, the junction kept 17 bases outside the gene matches. CDR3 length: 17 amino acids.

The rearrangement uses TRBV27 and TRBJ1-6, with 7 bases lining up with TRBD1. Germline assignment: CDR1 MNHEY and CDR2 SMNVEV (reference sequence). The CDR3 sequence is 15 residues long. The trim removed 2 bases at V and 3 bases at J, leaving 1 base unmatched. DNA for the CDR3: TGTGCCAGCAGTTTAGGGGACAGCTATAATTCACCCCTCCACTTT. This translates into CASSLGDSYNSPLHF.

The chain combines TRBV7-8 with TRBJ2-7; the match to TRBD2 covers 9 bases. The V segment lost 0 bases and the J segment 0 bases; nucleotides outside the gene matches: 6. CDR3 size: 17 residues. Germline values: CDR1 SGHVS, CDR2 FQNEAQ. The DNA for the CDR3 is TGTGCCAGCAGCTTAGCGCTGGGACTAGCACGCTCCTACGAGCAGTACTTC. Its translation is CASSLALGLARSYEQYF.

The chain couples TRBV6-5 to TRBJ1-4; D unresolved. The ends were cut back, 6 bases at V and 8 bases at J, with 19 bases in the middle. The CDR3 sequence is 15 residues long. Per the germline V gene, CDR1 is MNHEY and CDR2 is SVGAGI. DNA for the CDR3: TGTGCCAGCAGCCCCGGGGATGGAGGAAGAGAAAAACTGTTTTTT. Its translation is CASSPGDGGREKLFF.

The gene calls are TRBV7-2 and TRBJ2-1; weak D call: TRBD2 (5 bases). Germline V gene lookup returns CDR1 SGHTA and CDR2 FQGNSA. This CDR3 region has 15 residues. V dropped 0 bases and J dropped 7 bases, with 13 bases sitting between them. CDR3 nucleotides: TGTGCCAGCAGCTTAGCTTGGACTGGTCTTAATGAGCAGTTCTTC. It encodes CASSLAWTGLNEQFF. The variable domain in full, completed from reference TRBV7-2 and TRBJ2-1, reads GAGVSQSPSNKVTEKGKDVELRCDPISGHTALYWYRQSLGQGLEFLIYFQGNSAPDKSGLPSDRFSAERTGGSVSTLTIQRTQQEDSAVYLCASSLAWTGLNEQFFGPGTRLTVL.

The chain carries TRBV6-7 and TRBJ2-7, with TRBD1 identical over 12 bases. TRBV6-7 has ORF status, its function being uncertain. Trimming took 5 bases from V and 6 from J; bases not matched to a gene: 5. This CDR3 has 14 residues. CDR3 amino acids: CASSPRDRGREQYF. The CDR3 DNA follows: TGTGCCAGCAGTCCGAGGGACAGGGGGCGCGAGCAGTACTTC.

This chain links TRBV5-5 with TRBJ2-3; 7 bases match TRBD1. CDR3 length: 17 residues. V gave up 4 bases and J gave up 2 bases; unmatched junction bases: 13. CDR1 is SGHKS and CDR2 is YYEKEE in the germline V gene (reference sequence). The CDR3 region is CASSPDLGQQITDTQYF. CDR3 DNA sequence: TGTGCCAGCAGCCCGGATTTGGGACAGCAAATCACAGATACGCAGTATTTT. The entire variable domain, with the rest obtained from reference TRBV5-5 and TRBJ2-3, is as follows: DAGVTQSPTHLIKTRGQQVTLRCSPISGHKSVSWYQQVLGQGPQFIFQYYEKEERGRGNFPDRFSARQFPNYSSELNVNALLLGDSALYLCASSPDLGQQITDTQYFGPGTRLTVL.

The chain is built from TRBV11-2 and TRBJ2-7; TRBD2 might be the D (6 bases). This CDR3 has 14 amino acids. Germline CDR1 is SGHAT and CDR2 is FQNNGV. The ends were cut back, 1 base at V and 2 bases at J, with 9 bases in the middle. CDR3 amino acids: CASSLGGLPYEQYF. As DNA, the CDR3 is TGTGCCAGCAGCTTAGGGGGACTCCCCTACGAGCAGTACTTC.

This clone showed up just a few times. J is TRBJ1-1 and V is TRBV6-5; D gene uncertain. CDR3 size: 11 residues. Germline V gene sequence: CDR1 MNHEY, CDR2 SVGAGI. V lost 11 bases to trimming and J lost 6 bases, with 13 bases between them. CDR3: CAVRASSEAFF. The CDR3 DNA reads as TGTGCCGTCCGAGCGTCTTCTGAAGCTTTCTTT.

The chain has TRBV19 and TRBJ2-3; tentatively, D is TRBD1 (6 bases). The CDR3 has 12 amino acids. The germline V and J ends were trimmed by 9 bases and 4 bases, with 11 bases remaining between them. From germline, CDR1 is LNHDA and CDR2 SQIVND (reference sequence). In DNA form, the CDR3 reads TGTGCCAGCAGGGGCAGAGCAGATACGCAGTATTTT. Amino acids: CASRGRADTQYF.

A single count supports this clone. This chain uses TRBV7-9 with TRBJ2-7; 8 bases agree with TRBD1. Per the germline V gene, CDR1 is SEHNR and CDR2 is FQNEAQ (reference sequence). After removal of 5 bases from V and 2 bases from J, the junction contained 8 bases not matched to a gene. The CDR3 totals 15 residues. CDR3 sequence reads: CASSHRWDRTYEQYF. In DNA, the CDR3 is TGTGCCAGCAGCCATAGGTGGGACAGGACCTACGAGCAGTACTTC.

This clone was detected only once. CDR3 sequence: CASSPQDMQAFF. DNA for the CDR3: TGTGCCAGCTCACCTCAAGACATGCAGGCTTTCTTT. The chain joins TRBV18 to TRBJ1-1, with D unclear. The germline CDR1 and CDR2 sequences are KGHSH and LQKENI. The CDR3 length is 12 residues. V lost 3 bases, J lost 11 bases, and 13 bases lay in between. The full variable domain, completed using reference TRBV18 and TRBJ1-1, is NAGVMQNPRHLVRRRGQEARLRCSPMKGHSHVYWYRQLPEEGLKFMVYLQKENIIDESGMPKERFSAEFPKEGPSILRIQQVVRGDSAAYFCASSPQDMQAFFGQGTRLTVV.

V is TRBV10-3 and J is TRBJ1-4, with 7 bases aligning to TRBD1. This CDR3 spans 13 amino acids. The germline CDR1 and CDR2 sequences are ENHRY and SYGVKD. After removal of 3 bases from V and 8 bases from J, the junction contained 3 bases not matched to a gene. CDR3 bases: TGTGCCATCAGTGAACGAGGGGGCGAAAAACTGTTTTTT. Its translation: CAISERGGEKLFF.

The chain joins TRBV30 to TRBJ2-1, with D hard to call. Per the germline V gene, CDR1 is GTSNPN and CDR2 is SVGIG (reference sequence). Trimming stripped 4 bases from V and 5 bases from J, with 9 bases between. The CDR3 has 12 amino acids. CDR3 sequence reads: CAWTNTNNEQFF. The DNA of the CDR3 is TGTGCCTGGACCAACACTAACAATGAGCAGTTCTTC.

In this sample, this clone turned up once. The chain couples TRBV6-2 or TRBV6-3 to TRBJ1-1, with a possible D match to TRBD1 (6 bases). CDR1 is MNHEY, CDR2 SVGEGT, per germline. V lost 5 bases, J lost 6 bases, and 10 bases lay in between. CDR3 size: 12 residues. The CDR3 DNA sequence: TGTGCCAGCAGTAACAGGGCCGCTGAAGCTTTCTTT. It translates to CASSNRAAEAFF.

The rearrangement joins TRBV7-8 to TRBJ2-7; D remains unclear. Germline loops: CDR1 SGHVS, CDR2 FQNEAQ. Trimming took off 2 bases at V and 2 bases at J, with 16 bases between the two ends. This CDR3 is 16 amino acids long. The CDR3 bases are TGTGCCAGCAGCTTACCCGGTCCGCCGCTGACCTACGAGCAGTACTTC. Translation gives CASSLPGPPLTYEQYF.

The rearrangement uses TRBV19 and TRBJ1-1; 10 nucleotides line up with TRBD1. Trimming removed 4 bases from V and 1 base from J; junction bases left unmatched: 3. The CDR3 runs 15 residues. Germline-derived CDR1 and CDR2 are LNHDA and SQIVND (reference sequence). CDR3 in DNA: TGTGCCAGTAGTAACCGACAGGGGGCGAACACTGAAGCTTTCTTT. It specifies CASSNRQGANTEAFF.

The chain couples TRBV27 to TRBJ1-6, with 11 positions matching TRBD1. CDR1 is MNHEY, CDR2 SMNVEV, per germline (reference sequence). The V gene end was trimmed by 3 bases and the J gene end by 7 bases; junction bases not matched to a gene: 2. There are 15 residues in the CDR3. Here the CDR3 DNA reads TGTGCCAGCAGTTTGTGGGACAGGGGGAATTCACCCCTCCACTTT. Translation gives CASSLWDRGNSPLHF.

This CDR3 is CASSLVRLAGASRANEQFF. The CDR3 DNA follows: TGTGCCAGCAGCTTAGTAAGACTAGCGGGAGCCTCCCGGGCCAATGAGCAGTTCTTC. The genes are TRBV7-8 and TRBJ2-1; TRBD2 aligns across 12 bases. V shed 1 base and J 6 bases; nucleotides not matched to a gene: 13. In germline, CDR1 is SGHVS, CDR2 FQNEAQ. This CDR3 contains 19 residues. The variable domain in full, with the rest retrieved from reference TRBV7-8 and TRBJ2-1, is GAGVSQSPRYKVAKRGQDVALRCDPISGHVSLFWYQQALGQGPEFLTYFQNEAQLDKSGLPSDRFFAERPEGSVSTLKIQRTQQEDSAVYLCASSLVRLAGASRANEQFFGPGTRLTVL.